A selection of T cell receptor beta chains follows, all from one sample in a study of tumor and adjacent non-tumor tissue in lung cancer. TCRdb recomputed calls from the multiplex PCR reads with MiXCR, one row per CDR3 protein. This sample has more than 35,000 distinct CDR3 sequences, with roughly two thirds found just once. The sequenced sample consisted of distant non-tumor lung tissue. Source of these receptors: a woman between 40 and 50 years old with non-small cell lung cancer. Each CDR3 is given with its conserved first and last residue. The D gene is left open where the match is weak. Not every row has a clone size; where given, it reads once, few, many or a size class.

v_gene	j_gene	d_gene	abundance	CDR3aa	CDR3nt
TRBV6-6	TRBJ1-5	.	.	CASSSPGSFNQPQHF	TGTGCCAGCAGTTCCCCGGGCAGTTTCAATCAGCCCCAGCATTTT
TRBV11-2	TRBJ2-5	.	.	CASSGSRGLATQYF	TGTGCCAGCAGTGGGAGCAGAGGGTTAGCGACCCAGTACTTC
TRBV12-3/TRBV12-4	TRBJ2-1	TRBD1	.	CASSKAGGAYNERFF	TGTGCCAGCAGCAAAGCAGGGGGAGCTTACAATGAGCGGTTCTTC
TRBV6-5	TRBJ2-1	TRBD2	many	CASSQTSGGYNEQFF	TGTGCCAGCAGTCAGACTAGCGGGGGTTACAATGAGCAGTTCTTC
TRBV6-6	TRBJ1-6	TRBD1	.	CASNRDREREPLHF	TGTGCCAGTAACCGCGACAGGGAGCGTGAACCCCTCCACTTT
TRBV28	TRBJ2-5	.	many	CASSEEYQETQYF	TGTGCCAGCAGTGAGGAGTACCAAGAGACCCAGTACTTC
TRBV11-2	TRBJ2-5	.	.	CVSGLRLDQETQCF	TGTGTCAGCGGCTTACGCCTAGACCAAGAGACCCAGTGCTTC
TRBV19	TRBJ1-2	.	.	CASSTLDRTTGYGYTF	TGTGCCAGTAGTACCCTTGACAGGACTACTGGCTATGGCTACACCTTC
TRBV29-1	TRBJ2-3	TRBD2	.	CSVAGGGRGTDTHYF	TGCAGCGTTGCAGGCGGGGGGAGAGGCACAGATACGCACTATTTT
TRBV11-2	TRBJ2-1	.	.	CAGSRQAGGAYNEQFF	TGTGCCGGCAGCCGACAAGCAGGAGGAGCCTACAATGAGCAGTTCTTC
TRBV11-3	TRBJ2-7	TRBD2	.	CASNQGLAGGHGQYF	TGTGCCAGCAACCAGGGACTGGCGGGGGGCCACGGGCAGTACTTC
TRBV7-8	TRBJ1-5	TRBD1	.	CVSSRQGAYSNQPHHF	TGTGTCAGCAGCCGACAGGGGGCTTATAGCAACCAGCCCCACCATTTT
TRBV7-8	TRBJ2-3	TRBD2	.	CASSSTHPTSGGARTQYF	TGTGCCAGCAGCTCAACACATCCGACTAGCGGGGGCGCGCGTACGCAGTATTTT
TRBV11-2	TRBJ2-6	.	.	CASNWSDLSGADVLTF	TGTGCCAGCAACTGGTCAGACCTCTCTGGCGCCGACGTCCTGACTTTC
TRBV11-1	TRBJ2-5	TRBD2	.	CANSGRLAEETQYF	TGTGCCAACAGCGGAAGACTAGCGGAGGAGACCCAGTACTTC
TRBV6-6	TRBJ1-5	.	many	CASSYTGVPGSQPQHF	TGTGCCAGCAGTTACACGGGAGTTCCTGGGTCTCAGCCCCAGCATTTT
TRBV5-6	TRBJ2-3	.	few	CASSSVGGAGTDTQYF	TGTGCCAGCAGCTCGGTGGGGGGGGCCGGTACAGATACGCAGTATTTT
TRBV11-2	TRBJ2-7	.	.	CISSLSPPGQHF	TGTATCAGCAGCTTATCTCCACCCGGACAGCATTTC
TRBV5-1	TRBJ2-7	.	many	CASSADGGYEQYF	TGCGCCAGCAGCGCGGATGGGGGCTACGAGCAGTACTTC
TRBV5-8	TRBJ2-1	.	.	CASSFFGGGYNEQFF	TGTGCCAGCAGCTTCTTCGGAGGGGGGTACAATGAGCAATTCTTC
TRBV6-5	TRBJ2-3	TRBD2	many	CASSRLAGGQNWRTDTQYF	TGTGCCAGCAGCCGACTAGCGGGGGGGCAAAACTGGCGCACAGATACGCAGTATTTT
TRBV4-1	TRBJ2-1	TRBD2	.	CASSQTSGGALEQFF	TGCGCCAGCAGCCAAACTAGCGGTGGGGCTCTTGAGCAGTTCTTC
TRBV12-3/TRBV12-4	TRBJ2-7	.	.	CASSQPAQKDSYEQYF	TGTGCCAGCAGTCAGCCGGCACAGAAAGACTCTTACGAGCAGTACTTC
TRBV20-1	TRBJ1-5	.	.	CSARGPLGRGSNEPQHF	TGCAGTGCTAGAGGCCCCTTGGGACGTGGGAGCAATGAGCCCCAGCATTTT
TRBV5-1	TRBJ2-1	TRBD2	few	CASSLNLRTSALLNEQFF	TGCGCCAGCAGCCTGAATTTGAGGACTAGCGCACTACTAAATGAGCAGTTCTTC
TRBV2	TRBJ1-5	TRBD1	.	CASSKAGQGNQPQHF	TGTGCCAGCAGTAAGGCGGGACAGGGCAATCAGCCCCAGCATTTT
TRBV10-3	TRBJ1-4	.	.	CAVSDEVRGEKLFF	TGTGCCGTCAGTGACGAGGTAAGAGGTGAAAAACTGTTTTTT
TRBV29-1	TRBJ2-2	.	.	CSARDGGSGELFF	TGTAGCGCGCGAGACGGGGGCAGCGGTGAGCTGTTTTTT
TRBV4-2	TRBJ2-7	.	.	CVGSQLLAEGYEQYF	TGTGTCGGCAGCCAGCTTCTCGCTGAAGGCTACGAGCAGTACTTC
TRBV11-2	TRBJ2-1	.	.	CASSLVRTVQNEQFF	TGTGCCAGCAGTTTAGTCAGGACCGTCCAGAATGAGCAGTTCTTC
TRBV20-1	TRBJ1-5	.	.	CSGGVLTHSNQPQHF	TGCAGTGGGGGGGTCCTAACTCATAGCAATCAGCCCCAGCATTTT
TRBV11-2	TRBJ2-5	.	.	CASSWDGEQETQYF	TGTGCCAGCAGCTGGGACGGAGAACAAGAGACCCAGTACTTC
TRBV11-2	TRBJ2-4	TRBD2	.	CASSPGTSRGKGIQYF	TGTGCCAGCAGCCCTGGGACTAGTAGGGGGAAGGGCATTCAGTACTTC
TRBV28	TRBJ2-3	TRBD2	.	CVSSPQTSGRGTQYF	TGTGTCAGCAGTCCACAGACTAGCGGGAGAGGTACGCAGTATTTT
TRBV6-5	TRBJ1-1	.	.	CASGSLGWDTEAFF	TGTGCCAGCGGTAGCCTGGGATGGGACACTGAAGCTTTCTTT
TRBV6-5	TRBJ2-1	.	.	CASSRGLGVRDEQFF	TGTGCCAGCAGCCGGGGACTGGGAGTTCGAGATGAGCAGTTCTTC
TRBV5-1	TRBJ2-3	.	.	CASSLGGSGQRRTDTQYF	TGCGCCAGCAGCTTGGGAGGCAGCGGACAACGTCGCACAGATACGCAGTATTTT
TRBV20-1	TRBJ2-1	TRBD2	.	CSASSLAGGLSKQFF	TGCAGTGCTAGTTCGTTAGCGGGTGGGCTTAGTAAGCAGTTCTTC
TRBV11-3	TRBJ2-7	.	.	CASGTGQCSYEQYF	TGTGCCAGCGGCACCGGACAGTGTTCCTACGAGCAGTACTTC
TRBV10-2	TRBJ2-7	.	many	CANSEKESREQYF	TGCGCCAACAGTGAGAAGGAGTCTCGCGAGCAGTACTTC
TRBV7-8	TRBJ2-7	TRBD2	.	CTSSGSSGRVGLYF	TGTACCAGCAGCGGCAGTAGCGGGAGGGTGGGTCTATACTTC
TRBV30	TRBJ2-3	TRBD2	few	CAWSVGGVQGDTQYF	TGCGCCTGGAGTGTCGGGGGGGTGCAAGGAGATACGCAGTATTTT
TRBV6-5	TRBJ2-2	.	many	CASSYRWNTGELFF	TGTGCCAGCAGTTACCGCTGGAACACCGGGGAGCTGTTTTTT
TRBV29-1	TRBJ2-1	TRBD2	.	CSVAAGYSYNVQFF	TGCAGCGTTGCAGCGGGATACTCCTACAATGTGCAGTTTTTC
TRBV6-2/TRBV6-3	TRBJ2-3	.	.	CTSSYSIGTGRNLSGPDMQYF	TGTACCAGCAGTTACTCGATCGGGACGGGACGGAATCTGTCAGGGCCAGATATGCAGTATTTT
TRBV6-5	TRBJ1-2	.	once	CASNDKRGSYGYTF	TGTGCCAGCAACGATAAGCGGGGGAGCTATGGTTACACCTTC
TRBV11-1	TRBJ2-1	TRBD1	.	CASSAGGTGTNEQFF	TGTGCCAGCAGCGCAGGGGGGACAGGGACTAATGAGCAGTTCTTC
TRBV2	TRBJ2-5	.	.	CASNEETQYF	TGTGCCAGCAATGAAGAGACCCAGTACTTC
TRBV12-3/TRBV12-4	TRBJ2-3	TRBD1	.	CAGGRGLTDTQYF	TGTGCCGGCGGTAGGGGGCTCACAGATACCCAGTATTTT
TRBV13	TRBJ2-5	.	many	CASRQQDMETQYF	TGTGCCAGCAGACAACAAGACATGGAGACCCAGTACTTC
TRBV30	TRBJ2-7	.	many	CAWSGPGTIYEQYF	TGTGCCTGGAGTGGCCCCGGGACCATTTACGAGCAGTACTTC
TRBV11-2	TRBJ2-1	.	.	CASGLYEIDRRSYYNEQFF	TGTGCAAGCGGCTTATACGAGATCGACCGTAGGTCATACTACAATGAGCAGTTCTTC
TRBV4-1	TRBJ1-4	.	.	CASSQVMTAEKLFF	TGCGCCAGCAGCCAAGTCATGACAGCGGAAAAACTGTTCTTT
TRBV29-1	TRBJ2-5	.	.	CSGEQEATQYF	TGTAGCGGAGAGCAGGAGGCGACCCAGTACTTC